The 25 T cell receptor beta chains given below trace back to one sample, sequenced in a study of shared clonotypes between healthy human individuals. Selected positively for CCR7 and CD45RO-negative, naive CD8 cells excluded terminally differentiated effector memory CD45RA+ cells. Profiled with immunoSEQ multiplex PCR; TCRdb holds only in-frame clones, not every one. The sample has hundreds of thousands of clones; 96% are singletons. Sample: naive CD8+ T cells sorted from blood. Receptors were obtained from a man aged 25 to 40 in good health.

A word on this clone: Other DNA sequences in the sample encode the same CDR3. V and J are TRBV4-1 and TRBJ2-7, with 7 bases lining up with TRBD1. The trim removed 4 bases at V and 2 bases at J, leaving 2 bases unmatched. This CDR3 is built from 13 residues. Germline CDR1 and CDR2: MGHRA and YSYEKL. As DNA, the CDR3 is TGCGCCAGCAGCCCCGGACAGGCCTACGAGCAGTACTTC. Protein: CASSPGQAYEQYF.

The V gene is TRBV19, the J gene TRBJ2-3, with 9 bases aligning to TRBD1. The CDR3 totals 16 residues. The trim removed 4 bases at V and 6 bases at J, leaving 11 bases unmatched. Germline CDR1 is LNHDA and CDR2 is SQIVND (reference sequence). The CDR3 coding sequence is TGTGCCAGTAGTACGGGACAGGGAGTGGATTGGGATACGCAGTATTTT. Amino acids: CASSTGQGVDWDTQYF.

The chain employs TRBV7-2 and TRBJ1-1; 7 bases match TRBD1. Germline CDR1 and CDR2: SGHTA and FQGNSA. V dropped 6 bases and J dropped 8; count of bases not matched to a gene: 6. The CDR3 covers 12 residues. The DNA for the CDR3 is TGTGCCAGCAGTGCCGGGACAGTAGAAGCTTTCTTT. As protein: CASSAGTVEAFF.

V gene TRBV9 combines with J gene TRBJ2-5; a possible D gene is TRBD1 (6 bases). V lost 4 bases and J lost 5, with 15 bases in between. This CDR3 region has 14 residues. CDR1 and CDR2 from the germline V gene are SGDLS and YYNGEE. As DNA, the CDR3 is TGTGCCAGCAGCTCAGGGGAAGGGGAGGAGACCCAGTACTTC. This encodes CASSSGEGEETQYF.

The chain carries TRBV5-1 and TRBJ1-1; no definite D call. Germline V gives CDR1 SGHRS, CDR2 YFSETQ. The CDR3 consists of 15 residues. Trimming shortened V by 1 base and J by 7 bases, and 17 bases separated the two germline ends. This CDR3 reads CASSLTGRLDREAFF. The CDR3 DNA follows: TGCGCCAGCAGCTTGACGGGCAGACTAGACCGTGAAGCTTTCTTT. Drawing the rest from reference TRBV5-1 and TRBJ1-1, the complete variable domain is KAGVTQTPRYLIKTRGQQVTLSCSPISGHRSVSWYQQTPGQGLQFLFEYFSETQRNKGNFPGRFSGRQFSNSRSEMNVSTLELGDSALYLCASSLTGRLDREAFFGQGTRLTVV.

In DNA, the CDR3 is TGTGCCAGCAGTTCTGGGCGTAGCAATGAGCAGTTCTTC. Its protein is CASSSGRSNEQFF. This sequence joins TRBV27 and TRBJ2-1; D uncertain. The V end lost 4 bases, the J end lost 6 bases, and 10 bases lay between the germline ends. Germline assignment: CDR1 MNHEY and CDR2 SMNVEV (reference sequence). The CDR3 contains 13 residues.

The chain recombines TRBV6-1 with TRBJ1-1, with a weak D call TRBD1 (6 bases). Germline V gives CDR1 MNHNS, CDR2 SASEGT. The V end was cut by 2 bases, the J end by 5 bases, with 12 bases between. There are 14 residues in the CDR3. The CDR3: CASSELIGGTEAFF. Written as DNA, the CDR3 is TGTGCCAGCAGTGAATTGATAGGGGGGACTGAAGCTTTCTTT.

This clone was counted a single time. The chain links TRBV28 to TRBJ2-5; D is unresolved. Looked up from germline, CDR1 is MDHEN and CDR2 is SYDVKM. The CDR3 runs 12 residues. V lost 10 bases to trimming and J lost 0 bases, with 9 bases between them. CDR3 region: CATRRDQETQYF. DNA of the CDR3: TGTGCCACTCGACGGGACCAAGAGACCCAGTACTTC. The whole variable domain, remainder taken from reference TRBV28 and TRBJ2-5, is DVKVTQSSRYLVKRTGEKVFLECVQDMDHENMFWYRQDPGLGLRLIYFSYDVKMKEKGDIPEGYSVSREKKERFSLILESASTNQTSMYLCATRRDQETQYFGPGTRLLVL.

Of note for this clone: The sample contains more than one DNA sequence encoding this CDR3. V and J are TRBV27 and TRBJ2-7, with a tentative D call TRBD1 (5 bases). The CDR3 spans 13 residues. V lost 4 bases, J lost 0 bases, and 7 bases lay in between. CDR1 is MNHEY and CDR2 is SMNVEV in the germline V gene (reference sequence). This CDR3 reads CASSWGGSYEQYF. The CDR3 nucleotides are TGTGCCAGCAGTTGGGGCGGCTCCTACGAGCAGTACTTC.

The genes are TRBV7-3 and TRBJ2-1, with a possible D match to TRBD2 (5 bases). From germline, CDR1 is SGHTA and CDR2 FQGTGA. The CDR3 covers 13 residues. The ends were cut back, 5 bases at V and 8 bases at J, with 13 bases in the middle. The CDR3 coding sequence is TGTGCCAGCAGCACGGACCTGAGGGATGAGCAGTTCTTC. Protein product: CASSTDLRDEQFF.

V gene TRBV7-6 combines with J gene TRBJ2-1; D may be TRBD1 (6 bases). Trimming removed 1 base from V and 10 bases from J, with 20 bases in between. Per germline, CDR1 SGHVS and CDR2 FNYEAQ. The CDR3 has 16 residues. The CDR3 here is CASSLDFAGAFPEQFF. The CDR3 bases are TGTGCCAGCAGCTTAGATTTCGCAGGGGCTTTCCCCGAGCAGTTCTTC. Using reference TRBV7-6 and TRBJ2-1 for the parts outside the CDR3, the full variable domain is GAGVSQSPRYKVTKRGQDVALRCDPISGHVSLYWYRQALGQGPEFLTYFNYEAQQDKSGLPNDRFSAERPEGSISTLTIQRTEQRDSAMYRCASSLDFAGAFPEQFFGPGTRLTVL.

V gene TRBV7-9 combines with J gene TRBJ1-1; no clear D gene. CDR3 size: 16 residues. Trimming took 5 bases from V and 3 from J, leaving 19 bases between them. Germline V lookup: CDR1 SEHNR, CDR2 FQNEAQ (reference sequence). CDR3 sequence (DNA): TGTGCCAGCAGCCCCCCAACCCCGGGATACTACACTGAAGCTTTCTTT. This encodes CASSPPTPGYYTEAFF.

The rearrangement uses TRBV9 and TRBJ2-1, with D perhaps matching TRBD2 (5 bases). Trimming took 0 bases from V and 1 from J, leaving 11 bases between them. The CDR3 loop spans 16 amino acids. Per germline, CDR1 SGDLS and CDR2 YYNGEE. In DNA form, the CDR3 reads TGTGCCAGCAGCGTAGTGGGTAGCGTTTCCTACAATGAGCAGTTCTTC. Translation gives CASSVVGSVSYNEQFF. The whole variable domain, filled in from reference TRBV9 and TRBJ2-1, reads DSGVTQTPKHLITATGQRVTLRCSPRSGDLSVYWYQQSLDQGLQFLIQYYNGEERAKGNILERFSAQQFPDLHSELNLSSLELGDSALYFCASSVVGSVSYNEQFFGPGTRLTVL.

This clone was observed a single time. The rearrangement uses TRBV7-9 and TRBJ2-1; possible D gene TRBD2, 6 bases. Looked up from germline, CDR1 is SEHNR and CDR2 is FQNEAQ (reference sequence). The germline V and J ends were trimmed by 6 bases and 7 bases, with 13 bases remaining between them. This CDR3 region has 13 residues. CDR3 region: CASSYLASNEQFF. The CDR3 DNA follows: TGTGCCAGCAGTTACCTAGCGAGTAATGAGCAGTTCTTC.

The chain combines TRBV7-9 with TRBJ1-2; the match to TRBD1 covers 8 bases. The V gene's germline CDR1 is SEHNR and CDR2 FQNEAQ (reference sequence). After removal of 5 bases from V and 4 bases from J, the junction contained 12 bases not matched to a gene. This CDR3 has 16 residues. In DNA, the CDR3 is TGTGCCAGCAGCCCGACCAGGGGGCTCCTCCCCTATGGCTACACCTTC. Translated: CASSPTRGLLPYGYTF.

This chain joins TRBV6-1 and TRBJ1-5, with D maybe TRBD1 (5 bases). The CDR3 covers 15 residues. The germline V gene has CDR1 MNHNS and CDR2 SASEGT. Trimming stripped 5 bases from V and 0 bases from J, with 11 bases between. DNA of the CDR3: TGTGCCAGCAGTCTCCAGGGCTATAGCAATCAGCCCCAGCATTTT. Its protein is CASSLQGYSNQPQHF.

The chain has TRBV5-5 and TRBJ2-3; perhaps TRBD1 as D (6 bases). Germline V lookup: CDR1 SGHKS, CDR2 YYEKEE (reference sequence). The CDR3 contains 15 residues. The V and J ends lost 0 bases and 2 bases respectively, with 10 bases between them. The CDR3 region has the DNA TGTGCCAGCAGCTTGGAGGGACACTTCACAGATACGCAGTATTTT. Translating it yields CASSLEGHFTDTQYF.

The chain couples TRBV5-1 to TRBJ2-1, with D maybe TRBD1 (6 bases). The CDR3 length is 17 residues. Germline values: CDR1 SGHRS, CDR2 YFSETQ. V was trimmed by 4 bases and J by 0 bases, leaving 17 bases between them. CDR3 nucleotide sequence: TGCGCCAGCAGCCTCAGACAGGTCTTAAGCTCCTACAATGAGCAGTTCTTC. This translates into CASSLRQVLSSYNEQFF.

This chain uses TRBV14 with TRBJ2-3; no clear D gene. Trimming removed 4 bases at V and 1 base at J, with 9 bases between. The CDR3 sequence is 14 residues long. Germline CDR1 SGHDN, CDR2 FVKESK. The CDR3 loop is CASSPRPGTDTQYF. DNA for the CDR3: TGTGCCAGCAGCCCAAGACCAGGCACAGATACGCAGTATTTT.

CDR3 sequence reads: CSARVPREQYF. The CDR3 DNA reads TGCAGTGCTAGAGTCCCCCGCGAGCAGTACTTC. The chain couples TRBV20-1 to TRBJ2-7; no clear D. The CDR3 has 11 residues. The germline gives CDR1 DFQATT, CDR2 SNEGSKA (reference sequence). V lost 1 base and J 6 bases, leaving 7 bases between the germline ends.

This chain links TRBV13 with TRBJ1-4; D possibly corresponds to TRBD1 (6 bases). The CDR3 has 16 residues. Trimming shortened V by 5 bases and J by 0 bases, and 13 bases separated the two germline ends. CDR1 and CDR2 from the germline V gene are PRHDT and FYEKMQ (reference sequence). CDR3 in DNA: TGTGCCAGCAGCCCGACAGGAACCTCAACTAATGAAAAACTGTTTTTT. Residues: CASSPTGTSTNEKLFF.

This sequence joins TRBV11-2 and TRBJ2-7, with D maybe TRBD2 (6 bases). The CDR3 contains 13 residues. V was trimmed by 5 bases and J by 2 bases, leaving 10 bases between them. From germline, CDR1 is SGHAT and CDR2 FQNNGV. CDR3 loop: CASSGDLTYEQYF. The CDR3 DNA sequence: TGTGCCAGCAGCGGGGACTTAACCTACGAGCAGTACTTC.

The CDR3 DNA reads TGTGCCATCAGCCGGACAGGGGACAATGAGCAGTTCTTC. This translates into CAISRTGDNEQFF. The rearrangement joins TRBV10-3 to TRBJ2-1; 9 bases are shared with TRBD1. After removal of 6 bases from V and 5 bases from J, the junction contained 2 bases not matched to a gene. The CDR3 runs to 13 residues. Germline lookup yields CDR1 ENHRY and CDR2 SYGVKD.

This chain connects TRBV6-5 to TRBJ2-2; D is perhaps TRBD2 (6 bases). Germline CDR1 reads MNHEY; CDR2 reads SVGAGI. This CDR3 region has 14 residues. V was clipped by 4 bases and J by 3 bases, with 9 bases between them. The CDR3 protein is CASSSGTYTGELFF. CDR3 coding DNA: TGTGCCAGCAGTTCCGGGACTTACACCGGGGAGCTGTTTTTT.

The rearrangement links TRBV15 to TRBJ1-1, with 10 bases lining up with TRBD1. The V and J ends lost 6 bases and 8 bases, in that order; junction bases with no gene match: 12. CDR3 length: 15 amino acids. The germline CDR1 and CDR2 sequences are LNHNV and YYDKDF (reference sequence). This chain's CDR3 is CATSYPGTGVLEAFF. The DNA of the CDR3 is TGTGCCACCAGTTACCCCGGGACAGGGGTCTTGGAAGCTTTCTTT.